This TCR beta chain was observed in a study of blood T cell repertoires in COVID-19. On the study more broadly: The study drew acute and convalescent COVID-19 samples from the United States, Italy and Spain. From T cells, B-cell-depleted T cells, or PBMCs came the material, which was cDNA or gDNA.

As processed by the authors: Scientists estimated how many nucleated cells there were by amplifying reference gene primers. TCRdb's copy holds only in-frame clones and misses some; the assay was immunoSEQ multiplex PCR. The V and J calls and clone size were taken over from that table, and D and trimming were inferred from the DNA. Here the sample spans about 180,000 clones, just over 85% being singletons. Between the trimmed V and J ends, which lost 5 bases and 0 bases, there was a span of 20 bases. This CDR3 has 17 residues. Germline CDR1 reads LNHNV; CDR2 reads YYDKDF (reference sequence). Sequenced input: peripheral blood. This receptor was obtained from a man aged 50 or older with active or convalescent COVID-19. The V call is TRBV15, the J call TRBJ2-7; D is perhaps TRBD2 (6 bases). The CDR3 DNA follows: TGTGCCACCAGCCCCCCGTTCGGCCAGGAGGGCTCCTACGAGCAGTACTTC. It yields the protein CATSPPFGQEGSYEQYF. The variable domain in full, completed from reference TRBV15 and TRBJ2-7, reads DAMVIQNPRYQVTQFGKPVTLSCSQTLNHNVMYWYQQKSSQAPKLLFHYYDKDFNNEADTPDNFQSRRPNTSFCFLDIRSPGLGDTAMYLCATSPPFGQEGSYEQYFGPGTRLTVT.